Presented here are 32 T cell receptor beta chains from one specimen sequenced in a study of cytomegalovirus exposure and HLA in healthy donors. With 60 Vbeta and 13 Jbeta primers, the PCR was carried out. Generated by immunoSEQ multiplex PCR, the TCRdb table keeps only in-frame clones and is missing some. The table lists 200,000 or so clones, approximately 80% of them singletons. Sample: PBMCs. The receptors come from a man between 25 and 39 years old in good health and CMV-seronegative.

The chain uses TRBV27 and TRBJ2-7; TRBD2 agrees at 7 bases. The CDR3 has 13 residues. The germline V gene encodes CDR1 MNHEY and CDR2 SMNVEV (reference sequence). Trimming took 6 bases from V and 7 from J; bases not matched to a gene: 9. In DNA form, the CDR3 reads TGTGCCAGCAGAACGGGACTACGTGATGAGCAGTACTTC. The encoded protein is CASRTGLRDEQYF.

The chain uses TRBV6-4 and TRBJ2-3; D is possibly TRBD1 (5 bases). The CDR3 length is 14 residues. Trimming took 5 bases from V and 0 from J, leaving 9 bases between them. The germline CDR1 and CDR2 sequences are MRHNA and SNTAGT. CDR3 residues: CASSLDTSTDTQYF. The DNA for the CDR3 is TGTGCCAGCAGTCTGGACACCAGCACAGATACGCAGTATTTT.

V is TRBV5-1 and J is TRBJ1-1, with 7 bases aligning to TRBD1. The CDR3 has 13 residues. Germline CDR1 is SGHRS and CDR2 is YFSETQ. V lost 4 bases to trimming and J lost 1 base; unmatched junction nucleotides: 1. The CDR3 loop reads CASSRQGNTEAFF. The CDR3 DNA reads TGCGCCAGCAGCCGACAGGGGAACACTGAAGCTTTCTTT.

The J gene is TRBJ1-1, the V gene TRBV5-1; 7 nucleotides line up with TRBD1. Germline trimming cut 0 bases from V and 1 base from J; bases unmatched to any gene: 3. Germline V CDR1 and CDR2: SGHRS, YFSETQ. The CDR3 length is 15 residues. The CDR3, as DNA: TGCGCCAGCAGCTTGGGACAGGGTCGGAACACTGAAGCTTTCTTT. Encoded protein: CASSLGQGRNTEAFF.

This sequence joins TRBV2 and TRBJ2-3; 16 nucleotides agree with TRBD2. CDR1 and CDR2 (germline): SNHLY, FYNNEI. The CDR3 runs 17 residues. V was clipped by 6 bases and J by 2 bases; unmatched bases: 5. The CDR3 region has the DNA TGTGCCAGCAGGAGGGGACTAGCGGGGGGGGTCACAGATACGCAGTATTTT. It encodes CASRRGLAGGVTDTQYF.

The chain's CDR3 is CATSRDRGQAYGYTF. Here the CDR3 DNA reads TGTGCCACCAGCAGAGATCGAGGACAGGCCTATGGCTACACCTTC. V usage is TRBV15 and J usage is TRBJ1-2; 7 nucleotides match TRBD1. The CDR3 contains 15 residues. CDR1 is LNHNV and CDR2 is YYDKDF in the germline V gene (reference sequence). With 0 bases clipped from V and 4 bases from J, the junction kept 5 bases outside the gene matches.

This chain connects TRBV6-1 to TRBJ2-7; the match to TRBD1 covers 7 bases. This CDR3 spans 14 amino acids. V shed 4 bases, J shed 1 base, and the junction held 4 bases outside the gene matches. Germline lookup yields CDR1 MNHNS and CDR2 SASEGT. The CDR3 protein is CASSVDRVSYEQYF. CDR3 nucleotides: TGTGCCAGCAGTGTAGACAGGGTATCCTACGAGCAGTACTTC.

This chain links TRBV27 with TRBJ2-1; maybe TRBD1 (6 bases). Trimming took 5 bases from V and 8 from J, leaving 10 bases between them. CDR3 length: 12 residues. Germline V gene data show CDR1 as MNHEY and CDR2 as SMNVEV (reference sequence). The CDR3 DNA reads TGTGCCAGCAGTCTACAGGGCTATGAGCAGTTCTTC. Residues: CASSLQGYEQFF.

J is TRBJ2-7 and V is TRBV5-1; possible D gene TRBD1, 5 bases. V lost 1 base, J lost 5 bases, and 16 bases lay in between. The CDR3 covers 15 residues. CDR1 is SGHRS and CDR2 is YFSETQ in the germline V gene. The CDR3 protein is CASSLPTDLGNEQYF. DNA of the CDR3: TGCGCCAGCAGCTTGCCGACAGACCTGGGAAACGAGCAGTACTTC. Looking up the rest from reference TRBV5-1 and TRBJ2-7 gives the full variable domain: KAGVTQTPRYLIKTRGQQVTLSCSPISGHRSVSWYQQTPGQGLQFLFEYFSETQRNKGNFPGRFSGRQFSNSRSEMNVSTLELGDSALYLCASSLPTDLGNEQYFGPGTRLTVT.

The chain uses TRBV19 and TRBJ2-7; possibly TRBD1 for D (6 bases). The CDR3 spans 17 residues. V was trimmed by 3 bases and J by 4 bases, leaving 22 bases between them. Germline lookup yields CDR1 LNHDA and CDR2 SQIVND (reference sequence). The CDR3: CASSIPLESGGLYEQYF. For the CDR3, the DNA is TGTGCCAGTAGTATCCCCCTCGAGAGTGGGGGCCTTTACGAGCAGTACTTC.

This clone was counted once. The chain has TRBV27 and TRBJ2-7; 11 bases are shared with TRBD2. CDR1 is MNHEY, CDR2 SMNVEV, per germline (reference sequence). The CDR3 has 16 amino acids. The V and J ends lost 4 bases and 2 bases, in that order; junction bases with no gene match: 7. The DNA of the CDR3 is TGTGCCAGCAGTTCGATAGCGGGGGGGAGACCCTACGAGCAGTACTTC. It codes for CASSSIAGGRPYEQYF.

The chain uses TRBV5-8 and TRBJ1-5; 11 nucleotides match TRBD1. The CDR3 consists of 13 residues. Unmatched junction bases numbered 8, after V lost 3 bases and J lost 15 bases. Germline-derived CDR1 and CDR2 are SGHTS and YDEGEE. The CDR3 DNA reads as TGTGCCAGCAGCTGGGGGACAGGGGGTCAACCGCATTTT. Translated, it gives CASSWGTGGQPHF.

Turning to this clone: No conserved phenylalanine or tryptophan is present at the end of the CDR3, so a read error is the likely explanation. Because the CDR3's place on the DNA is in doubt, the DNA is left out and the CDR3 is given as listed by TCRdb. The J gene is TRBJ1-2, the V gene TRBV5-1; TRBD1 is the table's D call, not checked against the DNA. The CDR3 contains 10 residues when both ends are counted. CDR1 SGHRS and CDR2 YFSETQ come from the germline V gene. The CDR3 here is CASSFDSPTV.

DNA for the CDR3: TGTGCCGTAGCCCCGGGACAGGGTAACACTGAAGCTTTCTTT. This sequence encodes CAVAPGQGNTEAFF. This chain connects TRBV10-3 to TRBJ1-1, with 9 nucleotides matching TRBD1. This CDR3 has 14 residues. Germline V lookup: CDR1 ENHRY, CDR2 SYGVKD. Unmatched junction bases numbered 9, after V lost 11 bases and J lost 2 bases.

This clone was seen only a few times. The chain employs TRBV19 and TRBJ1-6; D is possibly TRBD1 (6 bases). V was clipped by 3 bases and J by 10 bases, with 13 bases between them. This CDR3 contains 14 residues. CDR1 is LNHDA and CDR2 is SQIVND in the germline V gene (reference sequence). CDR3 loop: CASSIQGKESPLHF. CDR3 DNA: TGTGCCAGTAGTATTCAGGGGAAGGAATCACCCCTCCACTTT.

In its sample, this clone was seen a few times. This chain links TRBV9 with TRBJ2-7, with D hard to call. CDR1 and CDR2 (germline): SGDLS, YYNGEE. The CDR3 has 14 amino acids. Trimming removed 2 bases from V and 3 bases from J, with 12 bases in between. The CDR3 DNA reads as TGTGCCAGCAGCGTGGGCCCGAAGAGCTACGAGCAGTACTTC. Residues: CASSVGPKSYEQYF.

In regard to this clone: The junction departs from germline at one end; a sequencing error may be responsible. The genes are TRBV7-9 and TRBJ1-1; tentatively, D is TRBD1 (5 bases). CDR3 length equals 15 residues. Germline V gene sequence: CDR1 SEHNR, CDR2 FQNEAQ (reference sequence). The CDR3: CSSSLGLGGNTEAFF. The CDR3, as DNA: TGTTCCAGCAGCTTAGGACTGGGGGGGAACACTGAAGCTTTCTTT.

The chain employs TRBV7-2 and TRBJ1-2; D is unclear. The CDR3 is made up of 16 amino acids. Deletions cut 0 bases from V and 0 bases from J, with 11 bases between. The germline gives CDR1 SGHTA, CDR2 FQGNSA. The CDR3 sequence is CASSLALRGANYGYTF. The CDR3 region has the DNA TGTGCCAGCAGCTTAGCGCTGCGAGGAGCTAACTATGGCTACACCTTC.

This chain's CDR3 is CASSLGLTGWEQYF. For the CDR3, the DNA is TGTGCCAGCAGCTTGGGGTTGACAGGGTGGGAGCAGTACTTC. The V call is TRBV5-4, the J call TRBJ2-7; 7 nucleotides agree with TRBD1. CDR3 length: 14 residues. Germline V gene lookup returns CDR1 SGHNT and CDR2 YYREEE (reference sequence). V lost 0 bases and J lost 7; bases outside the gene matches: 7. The complete variable domain, with remaining parts taken from reference TRBV5-4 and TRBJ2-7, reads ETGVTQSPTHLIKTRGQQVTLRCSSQSGHNTVSWYQQALGQGPQFIFQYYREEENGRGNFPPRFSGLQFPNYSSELNVNALELDDSALYLCASSLGLTGWEQYFGPGTRLTVT.

The CDR3 bases are TGTGCCAGCAGCTTAAGACAGGCCAATTCACCCCTCCACTTT. This translates into CASSLRQANSPLHF. The V and J genes are TRBV7-2 and TRBJ1-6; D is possibly TRBD1 (6 bases). Germline CDR1 and CDR2: SGHTA and FQGNSA. The CDR3 runs to 14 residues. V lost 2 bases to trimming and J lost 7 bases, with 9 bases between them.

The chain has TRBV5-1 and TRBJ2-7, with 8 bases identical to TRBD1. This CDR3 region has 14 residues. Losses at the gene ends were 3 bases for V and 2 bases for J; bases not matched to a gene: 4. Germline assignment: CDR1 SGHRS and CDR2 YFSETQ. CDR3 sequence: CASSWGTGAYEQYF. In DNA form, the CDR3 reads TGCGCCAGCAGCTGGGGGACAGGCGCCTACGAGCAGTACTTC.

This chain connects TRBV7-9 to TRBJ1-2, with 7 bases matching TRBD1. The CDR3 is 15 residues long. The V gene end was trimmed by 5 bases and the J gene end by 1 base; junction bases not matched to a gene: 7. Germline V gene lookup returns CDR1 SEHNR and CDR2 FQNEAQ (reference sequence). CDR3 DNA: TGTGCCAGCAGCCGTGACAGGGTTATTAACTATGGCTACACCTTC. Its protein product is CASSRDRVINYGYTF.

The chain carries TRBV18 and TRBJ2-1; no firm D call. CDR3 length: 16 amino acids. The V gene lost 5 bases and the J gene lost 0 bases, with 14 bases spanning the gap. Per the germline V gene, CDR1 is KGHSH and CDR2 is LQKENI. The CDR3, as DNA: TGTGCCAGCTCATATGAGAACTCCTTCTCCTACAATGAGCAGTTCTTC. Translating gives CASSYENSFSYNEQFF.

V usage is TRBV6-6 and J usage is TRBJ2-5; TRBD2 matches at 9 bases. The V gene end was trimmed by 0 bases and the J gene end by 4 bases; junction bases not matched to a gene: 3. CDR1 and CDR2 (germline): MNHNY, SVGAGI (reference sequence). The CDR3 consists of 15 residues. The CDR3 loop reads CASSYSGLATETQYF. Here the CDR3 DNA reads TGTGCCAGCAGTTACTCAGGACTAGCGACAGAGACCCAGTACTTC.

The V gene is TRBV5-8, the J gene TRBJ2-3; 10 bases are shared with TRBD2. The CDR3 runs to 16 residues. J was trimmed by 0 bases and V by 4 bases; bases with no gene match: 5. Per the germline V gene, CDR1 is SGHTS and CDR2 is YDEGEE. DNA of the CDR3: TGTGCCAGCAGCCGTGGACTAGCGGACAGCACAGATACGCAGTATTTT. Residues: CASSRGLADSTDTQYF.

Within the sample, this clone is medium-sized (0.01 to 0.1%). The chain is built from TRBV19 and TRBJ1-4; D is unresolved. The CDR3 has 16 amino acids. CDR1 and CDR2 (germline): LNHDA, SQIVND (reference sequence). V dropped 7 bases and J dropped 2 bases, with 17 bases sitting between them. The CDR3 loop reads CASKAEGGRTNEKLFF. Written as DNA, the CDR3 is TGTGCCAGTAAGGCCGAGGGAGGGCGTACTAATGAAAAACTGTTTTTT. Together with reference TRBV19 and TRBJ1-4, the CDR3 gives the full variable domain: DGGITQSPKYLFRKEGQNVTLSCEQNLNHDAMYWYRQDPGQGLRLIYYSQIVNDFQKGDIAEGYSVSREKKESFPLTVTSAQKNPTAFYLCASKAEGGRTNEKLFFGSGTQLSVL.

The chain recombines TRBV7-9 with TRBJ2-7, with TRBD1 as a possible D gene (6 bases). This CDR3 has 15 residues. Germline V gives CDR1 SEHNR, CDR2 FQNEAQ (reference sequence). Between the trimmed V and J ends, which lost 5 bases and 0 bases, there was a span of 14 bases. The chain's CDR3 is CASSPRQDPSYEQYF. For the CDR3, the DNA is TGTGCCAGCAGCCCCCGACAGGACCCCTCCTACGAGCAGTACTTC.

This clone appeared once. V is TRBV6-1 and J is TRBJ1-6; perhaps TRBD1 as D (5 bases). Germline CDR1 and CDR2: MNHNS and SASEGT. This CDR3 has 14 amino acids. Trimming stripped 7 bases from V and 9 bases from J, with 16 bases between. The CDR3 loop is CASTGGTGSSPLHF. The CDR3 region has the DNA TGTGCCAGCACGGGAGGGACTGGTAGTTCACCCCTCCACTTT.

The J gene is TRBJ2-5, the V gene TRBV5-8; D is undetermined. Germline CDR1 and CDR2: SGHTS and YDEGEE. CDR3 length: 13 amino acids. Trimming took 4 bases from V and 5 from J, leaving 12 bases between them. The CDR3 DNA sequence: TGTGCCAGCAGCACGTACCCACAGGAGACCCAGTACTTC. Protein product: CASSTYPQETQYF.

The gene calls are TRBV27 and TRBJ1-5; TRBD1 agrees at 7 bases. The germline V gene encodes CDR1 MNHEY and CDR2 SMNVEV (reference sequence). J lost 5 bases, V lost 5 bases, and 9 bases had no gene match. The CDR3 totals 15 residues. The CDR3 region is CASSRQGVNHQPQHF. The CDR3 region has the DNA TGTGCCAGCAGTCGACAGGGAGTGAATCATCAGCCCCAGCATTTT.

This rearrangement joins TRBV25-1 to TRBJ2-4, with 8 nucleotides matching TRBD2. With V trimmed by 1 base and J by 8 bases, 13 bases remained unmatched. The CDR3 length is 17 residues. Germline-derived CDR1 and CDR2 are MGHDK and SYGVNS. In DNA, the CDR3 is TGTGCCAGCAGTGAATCCCCAGGGCCCACGCGGGGGGACATTCAGTACTTC. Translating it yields CASSESPGPTRGDIQYF.

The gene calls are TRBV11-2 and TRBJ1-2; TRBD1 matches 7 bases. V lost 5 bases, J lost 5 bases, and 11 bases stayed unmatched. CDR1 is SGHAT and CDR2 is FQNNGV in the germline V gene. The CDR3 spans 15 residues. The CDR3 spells CASSRPSGTDYGYTF. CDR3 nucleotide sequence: TGTGCCAGCAGCCGTCCGTCCGGGACAGATTATGGCTACACCTTC.